Listed below are T cell receptor beta chains from one sample, sequenced in a study of TIL therapy for anti-PD-1-resistant metastatic lung cancer. The protocol was immunoSEQ multiplex PCR, while the TCRdb copy is restricted to in-frame clones and leaves out a portion. The sample shows 35,000 or so clones, around 70% of them seen only once. The sequenced sample was blood, obtained at baseline. These receptors were taken from a person between 30 and 79 years old with non-small cell lung cancer. CDR3s include the opening cysteine and the closing phenylalanine or tryptophan. D genes are given only for firm matches. The listing skips clone size in some rows; elsewhere it reads once, few, many or a size class.

>NA|TRBV7-2|TRBJ2-1|NA
CASSLALFLSNEQFF
>TRBD1|TRBV28|TRBJ1-1|once
CASRGTDRGPRTEAFF
>TRBD1|TRBV5-6|TRBJ1-2|NA
CASYGTGRLVPTF
>NA|TRBV7-6|TRBJ2-7|NA
CASSLLTGNSYEQYF
>TRBD1|TRBV7-8|TRBJ2-7|NA
CASSSRGQGPYEQYF
>NA|TRBV18|TRBJ1-3|NA
CASSPLIRQTSGNTIYF
>NA|TRBV27|TRBJ1-3|NA
CASSFTGGTGNTIYF
>TRBD2|TRBV4-1|TRBJ2-7|NA
CASSPRLAGGSYEQYF
>TRBD1|TRBV7-2|TRBJ1-4|NA
CASSLVQGASNEKLFF
>NA|TRBV6-1|TRBJ1-2|NA
CASSDGTSNYGYTF
>NA|TRBV18|TRBJ1-4|NA
CASSPPEAAYGEKLFF
>TRBD2|TRBV7-2|TRBJ2-7|NA
CASSSAGERYEQYF
>NA|TRBV28|TRBJ2-3|NA
CASTLGVGEGDTQYF
>NA|TRBV11-1|TRBJ2-5|NA
CASSLSPTWAQYF
>TRBD1|TRBV29-1|NA|NA
CSGTHRDRGYEQYF
>TRBD1|TRBV7-9|TRBJ1-1|NA
CASTYIQGASVLPLAFF
>NA|TRBV10-1|TRBJ1-5|NA
CASSYRTHSNQPQHF
>TRBD2|TRBV18|TRBJ2-5|NA
CASSPQRGGQETQYF
>TRBD1|TRBV9|TRBJ1-1|NA
CASSDPGQGAAEAFF
>NA|TRBV25-1|TRBJ2-1|NA
CASSEGSGHNEQFF
>NA|TRBV19|TRBJ2-2|few
CASRPRLGDRNTGELFF
>TRBD2|TRBV6-5|TRBJ2-3|NA
CASSYFSGDTQYF
>TRBD1|TRBV5-1|TRBJ2-7|NA
CASSTGQGVYEQYF
>NA|TRBV7-9|TRBJ2-5|NA
CASSLESETQYF
>TRBD1|TRBV2|TRBJ2-2|NA
CARRLDRGTGELFF
>NA|TRBV11-2|TRBJ1-1|NA
CASIQQVNTEAFF
>NA|TRBV15|TRBJ1-4|NA
CATRRGVGEKLFF
>TRBD1|TRBV5-4|TRBJ1-1|NA
CASSRTGVTEAFF
>NA|TRBV7-2|TRBJ2-7|NA
CASSFGLGEQYF
>NA|TRBV4-3|TRBJ1-1|NA
CASSLSSRANTEAFF
>NA|TRBV7-2|TRBJ2-7|NA
CASSSTGFSYEQYF
>TRBD2|TRBV9|TRBJ2-3|NA
CASSPKIAGTTDTQYF
>NA|TRBV5-5|TRBJ2-3|NA
CASSLLESTDTQYF
>NA|TRBV4-1|TRBJ2-7|NA
CASSGIFGAEQYF
>NA|TRBV21-1|TRBJ1-2|NA
CANVRDGYTF
>NA|TRBV5-1|TRBJ2-1|NA
CASSLEQGTTEQFF
>NA|TRBV6-6|TRBJ1-6|NA
CASSYSGPYNSPLHF
>NA|TRBV5-4|TRBJ2-6|NA
CASSSETGTGANVLTF
>TRBD2|TRBV9|TRBJ2-7|once
CASSPDGLVREQYF
>TRBD1|TRBV25-1|TRBJ1-6|NA
CASSDWDRTYNSPLHF
>TRBD1|TRBV6-5|TRBJ1-6|NA
CASRDGQGSPLHF
>TRBD1|TRBV15|TRBJ1-2|NA
CATSRGRDRVFGYTF
>TRBD2|TRBV5-1|TRBJ2-1|NA
CASSLALAGQQGEQFF
>NA|TRBV19|TRBJ2-1|NA
CASSITTPFSYNEQFF
>NA|TRBV9|TRBJ2-1|NA
CASSPPGTSIGYNEQFF
>NA|TRBV6-1|TRBJ2-7|few
CASRPDSYEQYF
>TRBD1|TRBV14|TRBJ1-2|few
CASSWDRANYGYTF
>NA|TRBV20-1|TRBJ1-1|few
CSARRGEAFF
>NA|TRBV19|TRBJ1-2|NA
CASSRDVGGGYTF